The clone carrying this TCR beta chain showed up just a few times. No antigen is known for it. TCRdb passed the reads through MiXCR, listing each CDR3 protein once. This table holds roughly 130,000 distinct CDR3 sequences, approximately 9.2% found once. This record belongs to a study of T cell repertoires in cytomegalovirus infection. Across the study: From public TCR beta signatures came an indication of both CMV infection and matching HLA type.

V lost 5 bases to trimming and J lost 13 bases, with 12 bases between them. Per the germline V gene, CDR1 is MDHEN and CDR2 is SYDVKM. The length of the CDR3 is 11 residues. Findings and caveats of the study: The ex vivo response was dominated by HLA-C-restricted CMV-specific TCR beta clonotypes.

This TCR came from a human donor in good health (CMV status not recorded). Some clones in this sample may be carry-over from other donors' samples. This chain connects TRBV28 to TRBJ2-1, with a possible D match to TRBD1 (6 bases). Sequencing was performed on PBMCs. In DNA, the CDR3 is TGTGCCAGCAGTACAACAGGGTCTCAGTTCTTC. It is translated as CASSTTGSQFF.